This T cell receptor (beta chain) was identified in a study of blood T cell repertoires in COVID-19. In the study overall: Samples taken during acute and convalescent COVID-19 were collected in the United States, Italy and Spain.

Sequencing was performed with immunoSEQ multiplex PCR; in TCRdb, only in-frame clones are kept and a portion is missing. This sample carries some 200,000 clones, 80% to 90% of them seen once, and the ten largest clones take under 1.5%. This TCR was sampled from a woman aged 40 to 50 who had recovered from COVID-19. The sample comprised peripheral blood.

CDR3: CASSLSRQGEAFF. The CDR3 DNA reads as TGTGCCAGCAGTTTATCAAGACAGGGAGAAGCTTTCTTT. The V gene is TRBV27, the J gene TRBJ1-1; TRBD1 matches 7 bases. The CDR3 length is 13 residues. J gave up 8 bases and V 0 bases, and 3 bases lay outside the gene matches. The germline V gene has CDR1 MNHEY and CDR2 SMNVEV (reference sequence).